The next 12 T cell receptor beta chains were all read from a single sample in a study of T-cell reconstitution after alpha-beta-depleted transplantation in children (dated by TCRdb to between 2015 and 2016). Libraries were prepared through PCR. Reads for this sample came from an Illumina HiSeq 2500. TCR library preparation used molecular barcoding, with unique molecular identifiers applied to normalize quantification of the TCRbeta repertoire. TCRdb redid the processing of the public reads, applying fastp at Q25 and MiXCR, and retained in-frame beta chains. Every CDR3 protein is listed once, alongside the most common genes and DNA of its rows. The sample includes about 610,000 distinct CDR3 sequences, with about 10% observed a single time. The leading ten clones occupy roughly 4% of the sample. This specimen was PBMCs from the stem cell graft donor, taken from the stem cell graft. Source of these receptors: a human donor who donated a stem cell graft to a child with acute myeloid leukemia.

This clonotype was counted only a few times. The DNA of the CDR3 is TGTGCCAGCAGTTTGAAACATTTCAACACTGAAGCTTTCTTT. Amino acids: CASSLKHFNTEAFF. This chain joins TRBV12-3 or TRBV12-4 and TRBJ1-1; no clear D. V lost 3 bases, J lost 2 bases, and 10 bases lay in between. This CDR3 has 14 residues.

This clonotype was seen only a few times. The chain recombines TRBV9 with TRBJ2-1; TRBD2 matches 8 bases. V lost 1 base and J lost 6; bases outside the gene matches: 6. The V gene's germline CDR1 is SGDLS and CDR2 YYNGEE. The CDR3 loop spans 15 amino acids. The CDR3 here is CASSVTGLGINEQFF. For the CDR3, the DNA is TGTGCCAGCAGCGTAACGGGACTAGGGATCAATGAGCAGTTCTTC. Variable domain in full (rest from reference TRBV9 and TRBJ2-1): DSGVTQTPKHLITATGQRVTLRCSPRSGDLSVYWYQQSLDQGLQFLIQYYNGEERAKGNILERFSAQQFPDLHSELNLSSLELGDSALYFCASSVTGLGINEQFFGPGTRLTVL.

V gene TRBV20-1 combines with J gene TRBJ2-7, with unresolved D. This CDR3 is 13 amino acids long. Germline CDR1 DFQATT, CDR2 SNEGSKA (reference sequence). V lost 0 bases and J 5 bases, leaving 11 bases between the germline ends. CDR3 DNA: TGCAGTGCTAGAGATCGGTCTCGCCACGAGCAGTACTTC. It specifies CSARDRSRHEQYF.

There are many counts of this clonotype. The rearrangement joins TRBV29-1 to TRBJ2-5; no reliable D call. Per germline, CDR1 SQVTM and CDR2 ANQGSEA. The CDR3 totals 12 residues. V lost 4 bases, J lost 4 bases, and 10 bases lay in between. DNA of the CDR3: TGCAGCGTTGTGGGATCAGGAGAGACCCAGTACTTC. Translated: CSVVGSGETQYF.

The chain combines TRBV29-1 with TRBJ2-3; 7 bases align to TRBD1. With 4 bases clipped from V and 4 bases from J, the junction kept 8 bases outside the gene matches. Germline V gives CDR1 SQVTM, CDR2 ANQGSEA. The CDR3 has 14 residues. The CDR3 region has the DNA TGCAGCGTTGGGCCCCAGGGGGTTGCAGATACGCAGTATTTT. This gives the protein CSVGPQGVADTQYF.

This clonotype was detected ten times or more. The chain couples TRBV28 to TRBJ2-7; D not certain. In germline, CDR1 is MDHEN, CDR2 SYDVKM. The CDR3 is 15 amino acids. The ends were cut back, 8 bases at V and 0 bases at J, with 17 bases in the middle. As DNA, the CDR3 is TGTGCCAGCTGCCCCCCGCGAACAAGCTCCTACGAGCAGTACTTC. This encodes CASCPPRTSSYEQYF.

The sample holds many counts of this clonotype. The chain employs TRBV29-1 and TRBJ1-4; D is undetermined. CDR1 is SQVTM, CDR2 ANQGSEA, per germline. The CDR3 has 14 amino acids. V was shortened by 6 bases and J by 4 bases, with 15 bases between the two germline ends. CDR3 bases: TGCAGCGTCGCACACAGAAGCATTAATGAAAAACTGTTTTTT. It codes for CSVAHRSINEKLFF. The variable domain in full, with the rest retrieved from reference TRBV29-1 and TRBJ1-4, is SAVISQKPSRDICQRGTSLTIQCQVDSQVTMMFWYRQQPGQSLTLIATANQGSEATYESGFVIDKFPISRPNLTFSTLTVSNMSPEDSSIYLCSVAHRSINEKLFFGSGTQLSVL.

The chain uses TRBV6-2 or TRBV6-3 and TRBJ2-1; unclear D gene. The germline CDR1 and CDR2 sequences are MNHEY and SVGEGT. The CDR3 runs 13 residues. With 7 bases removed from V and 7 bases from J, the gap between germline ends came to 14 bases. This CDR3 reads CASKVKNINEQFF. Here the CDR3 DNA reads TGTGCCAGCAAAGTGAAGAATATAAATGAGCAGTTCTTC.

The J gene is TRBJ2-5, the V gene TRBV27; D remains unclear. Germline values: CDR1 MNHEY, CDR2 SMNVEV (reference sequence). V lost 3 bases and J 4 bases, leaving 9 bases between the germline ends. This CDR3 is 13 amino acids long. CDR3 residues: CASSFGSRETQYF. CDR3 sequence (DNA): TGTGCCAGCAGTTTCGGCAGCCGAGAGACCCAGTACTTC.

The J gene is TRBJ2-7, the V gene TRBV12-3 or TRBV12-4, with 8 nucleotides matching TRBD1. J lost 6 bases, V lost 8 bases, and 6 bases had no gene match. The CDR3 covers 12 residues. CDR3 coding DNA: TGTGCCAGCGGAAAGACAGGGGCCGAGCAGTACTTC. Translating it yields CASGKTGAEQYF.

CDR3 sequence (DNA): TGTGCCAGCAGTTTAGTGGGGACTAGCGAGTACAATGAGCAGTTCTTC. Its translation: CASSLVGTSEYNEQFF. The chain has TRBV12-3 or TRBV12-4 and TRBJ2-1, with 10 nucleotides matching TRBD2. V dropped 1 base and J dropped 4; count of bases not matched to a gene: 4. The CDR3 is made up of 16 amino acids.

The rearrangement links TRBV29-1 to TRBJ2-1; weak D call: TRBD2 (6 bases). V was trimmed by 5 bases and J by 4 bases, leaving 21 bases between them. Germline CDR1 SQVTM, CDR2 ANQGSEA. The CDR3 totals 16 residues. Here the CDR3 reads CSVKGTRLGDYNEQFF. DNA for the CDR3: TGCAGCGTTAAAGGGACCCGACTAGGGGATTACAATGAGCAGTTCTTC.